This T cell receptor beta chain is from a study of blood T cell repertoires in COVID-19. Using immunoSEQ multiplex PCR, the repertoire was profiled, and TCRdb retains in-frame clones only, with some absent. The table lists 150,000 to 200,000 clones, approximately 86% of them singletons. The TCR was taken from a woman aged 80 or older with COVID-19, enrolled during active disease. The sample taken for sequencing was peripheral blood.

The chain's CDR3 is CASRPLAGGPSSYNEQFF. For the CDR3, the DNA is TGTGCCAGCAGGCCCCTAGCGGGGGGACCAAGCTCCTACAATGAGCAGTTCTTC. This chain connects TRBV7-2 to TRBJ2-1, with 11 positions matching TRBD2. The CDR3 covers 18 residues. Per the germline V gene, CDR1 is SGHTA and CDR2 is FQGNSA. The ends lost 6 bases at V and 0 bases at J; junction bases unmatched: 10.